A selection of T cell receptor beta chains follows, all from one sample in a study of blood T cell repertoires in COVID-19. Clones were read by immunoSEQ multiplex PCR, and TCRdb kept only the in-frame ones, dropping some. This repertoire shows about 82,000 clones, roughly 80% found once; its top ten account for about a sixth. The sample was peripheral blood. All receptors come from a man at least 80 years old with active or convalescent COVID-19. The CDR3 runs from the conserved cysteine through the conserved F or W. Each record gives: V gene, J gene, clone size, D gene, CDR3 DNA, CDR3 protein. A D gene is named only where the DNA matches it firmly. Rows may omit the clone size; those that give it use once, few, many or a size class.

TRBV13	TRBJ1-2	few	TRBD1	TGTGCCAGCAGCTTTTATTTGGGACAGAGAAACTATGGCTACACCTTC	CASSFYLGQRNYGYTF
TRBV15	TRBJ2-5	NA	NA	TGTGCCACCAGCAGAGATCGGGGGGCGGGCGAGACCCAGTACTTC	CATSRDRGAGETQYF
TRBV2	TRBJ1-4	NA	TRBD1	TGTGCCAGCACCCGGGACAGGGCTGAAAAACTGTTTTTT	CASTRDRAEKLFF
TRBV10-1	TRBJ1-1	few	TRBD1	TGCGCCAGCAGTGAGGCGGGACAGGGGGGGACTGAAGCTTTCTTT	CASSEAGQGGTEAFF
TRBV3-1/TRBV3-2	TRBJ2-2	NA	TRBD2	TGTGCCAGCAGCCAAGCTCCCCCACTAGCGGGGGGGCGCGGCGGGGAGCTGTTTTTT	CASSQAPPLAGGRGGELFF
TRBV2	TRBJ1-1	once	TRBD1	TGTGCCAGCAGTGCTTCCAGGGGGGCGATGAACACTGAAGCTTTCTTT	CASSASRGAMNTEAFF
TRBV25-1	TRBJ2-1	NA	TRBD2	TGTGCCAGCAGTGAATCTGGCGGGAGCTCCTACAATGAGCAGTTCTTC	CASSESGGSSYNEQFF
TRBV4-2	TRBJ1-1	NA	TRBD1	TGTGCCAGCAGCCATAAACAGGGGAAGAACACTGAAGCTTTCTTT	CASSHKQGKNTEAFF
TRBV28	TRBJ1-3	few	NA	TGTGCCAGCAGTATCCTCGCGGCTGGAAACACCATATATTTT	CASSILAAGNTIYF
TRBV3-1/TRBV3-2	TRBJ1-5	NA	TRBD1	TGTGCCAGCAGCCACGGGACAGCCTCTCGGCCCCAGCATTTT	CASSHGTASRPQHF
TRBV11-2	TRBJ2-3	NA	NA	TGTGCCAGCAGCTTATTCGAGAGCACAGATACGCAGTATTTT	CASSLFESTDTQYF
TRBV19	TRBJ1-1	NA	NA	TGTGCCAGTACCGTACAGGGTGACACTGAAGCTTTCTTT	CASTVQGDTEAFF
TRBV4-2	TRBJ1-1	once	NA	TGTGCCAGCAGACCAAGCTACGGAGGGTCTTCAGACACTGAAGCTTTCTTT	CASRPSYGGSSDTEAFF
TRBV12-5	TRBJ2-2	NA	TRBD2	TGTGCTAGTGGTCAAGGACTAGCGGGAGTAAGAACCGGGGAGCTGTTTTTT	CASGQGLAGVRTGELFF
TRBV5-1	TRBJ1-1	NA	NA	TGCGCCAGCAGCTTGGGACAGGTGAACACTGAAGCTTTCTTT	CASSLGQVNTEAFF
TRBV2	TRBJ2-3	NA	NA	TGTGCCAGCAGTGAATCAAGGACAGGCACAGATACGCAGTATTTT	CASSESRTGTDTQYF
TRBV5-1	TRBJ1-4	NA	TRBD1	TGCGCCAGCAGCTTGGGACAGGGAGATAATGAAAAACTGTTTTTT	CASSLGQGDNEKLFF
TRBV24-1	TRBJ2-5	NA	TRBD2	TGTGCCACCAGTGATTCTCTACTAGCGGGAGGGCAAGAGACCCAGTACTTC	CATSDSLLAGGQETQYF
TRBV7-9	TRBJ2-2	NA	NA	TGTGCCAGCAGCCGGACAGTCGCGAACACCGGGGAGCTGTTTTTT	CASSRTVANTGELFF
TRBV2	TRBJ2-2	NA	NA	TGTGCCAGCAGTGTAGGGGTGAACGGGGAGCTGTTTTTT	CASSVGVNGELFF
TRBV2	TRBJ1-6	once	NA	TGTGCCAGCAGTGACGACACCTATTCACCCCTCCACTTT	CASSDDTYSPLHF
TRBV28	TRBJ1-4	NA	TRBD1	TGTGCCAGCAGGTCACAGGGGGCGCAGATTAATGAAAAACTGTTTTTT	CASRSQGAQINEKLFF
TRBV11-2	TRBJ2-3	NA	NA	TGTGCCAGCAGCTTAGATCCCCCCCAGGGAACGCAGTATTTT	CASSLDPPQGTQYF
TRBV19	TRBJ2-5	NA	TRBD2	TGTGCCAGTAGTCCCGCTAGCGGGAGTGAGACCCAGTACTTC	CASSPASGSETQYF
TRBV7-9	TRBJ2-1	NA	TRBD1	TGTGCCAGCAGCCGGGGACAGGCTTCCTACAATGAGCAGTTCTTC	CASSRGQASYNEQFF
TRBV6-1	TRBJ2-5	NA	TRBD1	TGTGCCAGCAGTGGACAGGGGACAGGGGCGCGGGAGACCCAGTACTTC	CASSGQGTGARETQYF
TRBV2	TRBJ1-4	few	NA	TGTGCCAGCAGAAGGACTGCAACTAATGAAAAACTGTTTTTT	CASRRTATNEKLFF
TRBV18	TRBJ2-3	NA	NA	TGTGCCAGCTCACCAGGGGCAGGGAGCACAGATACGCAGTATTTT	CASSPGAGSTDTQYF
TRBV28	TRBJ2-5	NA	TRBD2	TGTGCCAGCAGTCCCCTGACTAGCGGAGAGACCCAGTACTTC	CASSPLTSGETQYF
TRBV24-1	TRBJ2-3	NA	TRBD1	TGTGCCACCAGTGATTGGACAGGGAGCACAGATACGCAGTATTTT	CATSDWTGSTDTQYF
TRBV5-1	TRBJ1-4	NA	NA	TGCGCCAGCAGCTTGGTGAACACCCCTAATGAAAAACTGTTTTTT	CASSLVNTPNEKLFF
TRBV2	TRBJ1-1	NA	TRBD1	TGTGCCAGCAGCCCCTCACAGGGGTTGACTGAAGCTTTCTTT	CASSPSQGLTEAFF
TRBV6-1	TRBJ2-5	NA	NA	TGTGCCAGCAGTGAAGAAGGCAGGGGCTGGGAGACCCAGTACTTC	CASSEEGRGWETQYF
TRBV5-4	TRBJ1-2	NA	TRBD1	TGTGCCAGCAGCTGGGACAGGGGGTTCGAGGGCTACACCTTC	CASSWDRGFEGYTF
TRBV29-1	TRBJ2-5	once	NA	TGCAGCGTTGATAGAGCGGCTCAAGAGACCCAGTACTTC	CSVDRAAQETQYF
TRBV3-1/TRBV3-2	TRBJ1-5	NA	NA	TGTGCCAGCAGGCAGACAGGAACCAATCAGCCCCAGCATTTT	CASRQTGTNQPQHF
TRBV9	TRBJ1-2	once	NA	TGTGCCAGCAGCTACCGGGACACAAGAGAATATGGCTACACCTTC	CASSYRDTREYGYTF
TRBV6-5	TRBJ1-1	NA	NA	TGTGCCAGCAGTTACTCGAAATCGGGGGGGAACACTGAAGCTTTCTTT	CASSYSKSGGNTEAFF
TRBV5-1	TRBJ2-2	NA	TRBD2	TGCGCCAGCAGCCCCCTCACTAGCGTAGGGACCGGGGAGCTGTTTTTT	CASSPLTSVGTGELFF
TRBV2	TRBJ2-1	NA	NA	TGTGCCATCCCCACAAGCGAGGTTTTTTACAATGAGCAGTTCTTC	CAIPTSEVFYNEQFF
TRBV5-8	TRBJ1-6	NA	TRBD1	TGTGCCAGCAGCTACGGACAGGGAGGTAATTCACCCCTCCACTTT	CASSYGQGGNSPLHF
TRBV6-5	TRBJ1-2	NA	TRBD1	TGTGCCACCAGAGACAGGGGGCTTGGCTACACCTTC	CATRDRGLGYTF
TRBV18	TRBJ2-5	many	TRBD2	TGTGCCAGCTCACGGACTAGCGGGGGCCCCGTTTGGACCCAGTACTTC	CASSRTSGGPVWTQYF
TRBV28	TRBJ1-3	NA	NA	TGTGCCAGCAGCCAAAGGCAGGGCCGCCCTGACACCATATATTTT	CASSQRQGRPDTIYF
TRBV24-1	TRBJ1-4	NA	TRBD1	TGTGCCACCAGTGGAGGACAGGGCTCAAAACTGTTTTTT	CATSGGQGSKLFF
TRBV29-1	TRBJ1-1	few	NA	TGCAGCGTTGGAAACAGGGATAACACTGAAGCTTTCTTT	CSVGNRDNTEAFF
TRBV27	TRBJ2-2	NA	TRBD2	TGTGCCAGCAGTCGAGCCCTTCTTACTAGCGGCCCCGGTAGCACCGGGGAGCTGTTTTTT	CASSRALLTSGPGSTGELFF